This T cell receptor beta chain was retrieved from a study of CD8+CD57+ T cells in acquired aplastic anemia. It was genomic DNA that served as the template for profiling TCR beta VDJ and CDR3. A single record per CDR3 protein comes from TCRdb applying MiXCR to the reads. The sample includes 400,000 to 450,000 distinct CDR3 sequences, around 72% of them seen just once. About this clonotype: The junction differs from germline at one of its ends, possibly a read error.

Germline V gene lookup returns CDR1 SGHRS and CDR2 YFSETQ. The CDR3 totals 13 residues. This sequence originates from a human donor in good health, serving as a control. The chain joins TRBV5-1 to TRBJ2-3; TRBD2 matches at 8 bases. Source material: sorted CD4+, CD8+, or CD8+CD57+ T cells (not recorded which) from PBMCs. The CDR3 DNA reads TGCGCCAGCAGCTTCAACGGAGCGGGGGTCAGGGCTTTT. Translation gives CASSFNGAGVRAF.